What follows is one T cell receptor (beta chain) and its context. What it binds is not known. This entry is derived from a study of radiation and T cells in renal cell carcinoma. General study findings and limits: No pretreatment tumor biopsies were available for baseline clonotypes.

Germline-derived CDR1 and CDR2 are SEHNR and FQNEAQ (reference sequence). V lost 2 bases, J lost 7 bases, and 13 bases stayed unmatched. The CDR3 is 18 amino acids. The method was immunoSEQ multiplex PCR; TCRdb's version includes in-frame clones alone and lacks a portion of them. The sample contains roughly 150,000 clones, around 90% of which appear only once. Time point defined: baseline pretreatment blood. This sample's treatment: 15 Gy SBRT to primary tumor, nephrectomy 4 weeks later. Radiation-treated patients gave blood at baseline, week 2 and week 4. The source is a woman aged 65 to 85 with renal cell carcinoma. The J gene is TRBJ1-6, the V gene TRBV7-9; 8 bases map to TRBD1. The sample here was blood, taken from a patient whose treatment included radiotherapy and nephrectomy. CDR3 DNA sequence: TGTGCCAGCAGCTTAAAACAAGGCTGGACAGGGCCGAATTCACCCCTCCACTTT. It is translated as CASSLKQGWTGPNSPLHF.